This TCR beta chain was obtained from a study of blood T cell repertoires in COVID-19. Participants were aged about 18 to 89 years from about two dozen US areas. Methods used by the authors: Amplification of reference gene primers provided the estimated nucleated cell counts. Assay used: immunoSEQ multiplex PCR; TCRdb lists only in-frame clones, some missing. From that table come the V and J calls and clone size; the DNA was used to work out D and trimming. The table shows fewer than 350,000 clones, with around 85% occurring only once. The CDR3 spans 14 residues. V lost 6 bases and J lost 1, with 10 bases in between. Germline V lookup: CDR1 KGHSH, CDR2 LQKENI.

The clonotype was recovered from a woman aged 40-49 years with acute COVID-19. The V and J genes are TRBV18 and TRBJ2-1, with D maybe TRBD1 (6 bases). The material sequenced was PBMCs or T cells enriched from blood (not recorded which). As DNA, the CDR3 is TGTGCCAGCTCCCTAGACAGGTCCTACAATGAGCAGTTCTTC. This translates into CASSLDRSYNEQFF. Looking up the rest from reference TRBV18 and TRBJ2-1 gives the full variable domain: NAGVMQNPRHLVRRRGQEARLRCSPMKGHSHVYWYRQLPEEGLKFMVYLQKENIIDESGMPKERFSAEFPKEGPSILRIQQVVRGDSAAYFCASSLDRSYNEQFFGPGTRLTVL.